The T cell receptor (beta chain) described here comes from a study of OX40 agonist ivuxolimab in advanced cancers. Study as a whole: Ivuxolimab was delivered to patients intravenously every 2 weeks at doses spanning 0.01 to 10 mg/kg.

In the case of this clone: Antigen: not known. Additional DNA sequences in this sample encode the identical CDR3.

Sequencing was performed with immunoSEQ multiplex PCR; in TCRdb, only in-frame clones are kept and a portion is missing. Among 25,000 to 35,000 clones listed, 79% were seen once. Study conclusions and caveats: CD8+ T cells averaged more expanded clones than CD4+. At doses 0.1 to 3.0 mg/kg, CD4+ and CD8+ clones expanded.

V lost 4 bases, J lost 4 bases, and 10 bases lay in between. The CDR3 has 13 amino acids. CDR1 and CDR2 from the germline V gene are MDHEN and SYDVKM. A history of autoimmune disease or systemic immunosuppression excluded patients. The receptor's source is an adult with an advanced solid tumor such as melanoma, head and neck, liver or kidney cancer. This chain uses TRBV28 with TRBJ1-1; maybe TRBD1 (5 bases). The sample here was CD4+ or CD8+ T cells sorted from blood, taken in a trial of the OX40 agonist ivuxolimab. The CDR3 reads CASSSGGGTEAFF. CDR3 nucleotide sequence: TGTGCCAGCAGTTCGGGGGGGGGCACTGAAGCTTTCTTT.